This T cell receptor (beta chain) appears in the sequencing data of a study of OX40 agonist ivuxolimab in advanced cancers. Study overall: The study reported partial responses in three patients: one hepatocellular carcinoma, two cutaneous melanoma.

As concerns this clone: Its antigen is currently unknown.

Libraries were prepared by immunoSEQ multiplex PCR; TCRdb keeps only in-frame clonotypes and omits some of them. This sample has fewer than 60,000 clones; roughly 85% occur once, and the top ten carry over 20%. Patients were ruled out by autoimmune disease history or systemic immunosuppression. Broader study findings: In a subset of nonresponders, normalized T-cell clonal expansion was also low.

The germline gives CDR1 SGHAT, CDR2 FQNNGV. The CDR3 length is 13 residues. Trimming left V 4 bases short and J 5 bases short, with 11 bases between. The source of this sequence is an adult with an advanced solid tumor such as melanoma, head and neck, liver or kidney cancer. This chain links TRBV11-2 with TRBJ1-2; the D is unclear. The sequenced sample was CD4+ or CD8+ T cells sorted from blood, obtained in a trial of the OX40 agonist ivuxolimab. The CDR3, as DNA: TGTGCCAGCAGCTCCCAAGGGATTTATGGCTACACCTTC. Encoded protein: CASSSQGIYGYTF.